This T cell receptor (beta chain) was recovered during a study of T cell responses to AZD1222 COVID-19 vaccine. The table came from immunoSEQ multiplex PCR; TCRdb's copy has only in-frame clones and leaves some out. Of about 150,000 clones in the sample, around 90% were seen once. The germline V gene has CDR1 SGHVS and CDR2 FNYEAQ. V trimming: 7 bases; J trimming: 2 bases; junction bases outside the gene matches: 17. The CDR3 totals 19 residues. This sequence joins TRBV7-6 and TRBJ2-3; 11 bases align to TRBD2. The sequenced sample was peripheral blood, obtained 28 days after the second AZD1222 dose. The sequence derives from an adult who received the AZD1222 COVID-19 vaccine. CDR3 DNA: TGTGCCAGCAATTTCGGGCTAGCGGGAGGAAACCAAATCACAGATACGCAGTATTTT. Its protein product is CASNFGLAGGNQITDTQYF.